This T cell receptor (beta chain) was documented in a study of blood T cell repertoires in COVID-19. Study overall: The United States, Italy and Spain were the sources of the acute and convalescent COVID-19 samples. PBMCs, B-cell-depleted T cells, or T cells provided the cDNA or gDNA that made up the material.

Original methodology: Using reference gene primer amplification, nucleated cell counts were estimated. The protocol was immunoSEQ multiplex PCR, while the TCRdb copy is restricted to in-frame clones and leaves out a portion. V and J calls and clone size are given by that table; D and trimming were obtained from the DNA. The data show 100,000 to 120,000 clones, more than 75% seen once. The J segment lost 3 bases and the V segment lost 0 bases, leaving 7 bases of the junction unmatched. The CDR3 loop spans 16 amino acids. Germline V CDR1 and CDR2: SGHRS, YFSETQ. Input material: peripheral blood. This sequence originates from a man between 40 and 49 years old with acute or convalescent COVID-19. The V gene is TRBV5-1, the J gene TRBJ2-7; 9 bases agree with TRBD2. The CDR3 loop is CASSLVPSGAHYEQYF. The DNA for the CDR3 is TGCGCCAGCAGCTTGGTGCCTAGCGGGGCTCACTACGAGCAGTACTTC.